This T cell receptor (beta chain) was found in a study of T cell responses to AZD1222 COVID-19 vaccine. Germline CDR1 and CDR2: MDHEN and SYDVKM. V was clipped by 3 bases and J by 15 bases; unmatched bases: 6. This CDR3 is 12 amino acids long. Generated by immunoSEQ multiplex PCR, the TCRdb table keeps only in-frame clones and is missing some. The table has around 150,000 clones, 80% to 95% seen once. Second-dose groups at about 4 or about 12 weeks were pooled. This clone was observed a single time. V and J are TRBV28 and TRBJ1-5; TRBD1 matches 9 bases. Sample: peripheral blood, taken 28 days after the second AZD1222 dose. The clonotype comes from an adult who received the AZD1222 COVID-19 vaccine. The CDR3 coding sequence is TGTGCCAGCAGTTTCCCGGGACAGGGCATGCATTTT. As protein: CASSFPGQGMHF.